This passage covers 23 T cell receptor beta chains from one sample sequenced in a study of cytomegalovirus exposure and HLA in healthy donors. It was with 60 Vbeta and 13 Jbeta primers that the PCR ran. The protocol was immunoSEQ multiplex PCR, while the TCRdb copy is restricted to in-frame clones and leaves out a portion. The data hold 200,000 or so clones, with roughly 88% observed a single time. Specimen: PBMCs. These receptors were collected from a boy aged 2 to 10 in good health and CMV-seronegative.

The chain couples TRBV5-4 to TRBJ2-7; D is possibly TRBD1 (7 bases). CDR3 length: 15 residues. In germline, CDR1 is SGHNT, CDR2 YYREEE (reference sequence). Trimming pared 7 bases from V and 6 bases from J, leaving 23 bases between. CDR3 region: CASQGVRGVGGEQYF. In DNA, the CDR3 is TGTGCCAGCCAGGGGGTCAGGGGGGTCGGGGGCGAGCAGTACTTC. Together with reference TRBV5-4 and TRBJ2-7, the CDR3 gives the full variable domain: ETGVTQSPTHLIKTRGQQVTLRCSSQSGHNTVSWYQQALGQGPQFIFQYYREEENGRGNFPPRFSGLQFPNYSSELNVNALELDDSALYLCASQGVRGVGGEQYFGPGTRLTVT.

The V gene is TRBV30, the J gene TRBJ2-1; D remains unclear. The V gene's germline CDR1 is GTSNPN and CDR2 SVGIG (reference sequence). Trimming pared 2 bases from V and 7 bases from J, leaving 12 bases between. The CDR3 is 13 residues long. The CDR3 loop reads CAWSRDRRNEQFF. In DNA, the CDR3 is TGTGCCTGGAGTCGAGACCGGCGGAATGAGCAGTTCTTC.

V is TRBV4-2 and J is TRBJ1-2, with TRBD1 matching 9 bases. Trimming at V came to 2 bases and at J to 6 bases, leaving 4 bases not matched to a gene. CDR1 and CDR2 from the germline V gene are LGHNA and YNFKEQ. The CDR3 sequence is 14 residues long. DNA for the CDR3: TGTGCCAGCAGCCAAACCGGGACAGGGAATGGCTACACCTTC. It is translated as CASSQTGTGNGYTF.

This chain connects TRBV19 to TRBJ1-1; D remains unclear. The CDR3 contains 15 residues. Germline V gene sequence: CDR1 LNHDA, CDR2 SQIVND (reference sequence). The V end was cut by 5 bases, the J end by 0 bases, with 13 bases between. The CDR3 is CASSPRGGLNTEAFF. The CDR3, as DNA: TGTGCCAGTAGTCCCCGGGGAGGATTGAACACTGAAGCTTTCTTT.

This clone was detected only once. The chain joins TRBV4-2 to TRBJ2-3; D call uncertain. Looked up from germline, CDR1 is LGHNA and CDR2 is YNFKEQ. The CDR3 has 13 amino acids. Trimming took 4 bases from V and 1 from J, leaving 6 bases between them. In nucleotides, the CDR3 is TGTGCCAGCAGCCTAGCCGGCACAGATACGCAGTATTTT. Translation: CASSLAGTDTQYF.

The chain uses TRBV27 and TRBJ2-1, with D perhaps matching TRBD1 (6 bases). This CDR3 is 15 amino acids long. V was shortened by 2 bases and J by 3 bases, with 11 bases between the two germline ends. Germline V CDR1 and CDR2: MNHEY, SMNVEV (reference sequence). The CDR3 loop reads CASSLQGTYYNEQFF. The CDR3 bases are TGTGCCAGCAGTTTACAGGGGACATACTACAATGAGCAGTTCTTC.

This clone showed up just once. This chain links TRBV30 with TRBJ2-6; possibly TRBD1 for D (6 bases). CDR1 is GTSNPN and CDR2 is SVGIG in the germline V gene (reference sequence). This CDR3 is 15 amino acids long. V shed 4 bases and J shed 2 bases, with 12 bases lying between them. CDR3 in amino acids: CAWTVGAPGANVLTF. The CDR3 nucleotides are TGTGCCTGGACGGTGGGGGCGCCTGGGGCCAACGTCCTGACTTTC.

The V gene is TRBV7-9, the J gene TRBJ1-1; no firm D call. Germline V gene lookup returns CDR1 SEHNR and CDR2 FQNEAQ (reference sequence). V lost 5 bases and J lost 4, with 17 bases in between. The length of the CDR3 is 15 residues. The CDR3 reads CASSPRLPPLTEAFF. CDR3 in DNA: TGTGCCAGCAGCCCTCGGTTACCTCCGCTCACTGAAGCTTTCTTT.

The genes are TRBV19 and TRBJ2-3, with 9 bases lining up with TRBD1. The V and J ends lost 0 bases and 6 bases, in that order; junction bases with no gene match: 7. There are 16 residues in the CDR3. Germline V gene data show CDR1 as LNHDA and CDR2 as SQIVND (reference sequence). The CDR3 protein is CASSIDGRTGEDTQYF. CDR3 nucleotide sequence: TGTGCCAGTAGTATAGATGGTCGGACAGGGGAGGATACGCAGTATTTT.

As for this clone: The sample has other DNA sequences that encode this CDR3 too. The chain has TRBV6-5 and TRBJ1-5, with 10 nucleotides matching TRBD1. This CDR3 comprises 15 residues. Germline V gene sequence: CDR1 MNHEY, CDR2 SVGAGI. J was trimmed by 4 bases and V by 3 bases; bases with no gene match: 3. CDR3 nucleotide sequence: TGTGCCAGCAGTTATGGACAGGGGGGGAATCAGCCCCAGCATTTT. Its translation: CASSYGQGGNQPQHF.

The genes are TRBV30 and TRBJ1-2; 8 nucleotides line up with TRBD1. The J segment lost 8 bases and the V segment lost 2 bases, leaving 10 bases of the junction unmatched. Germline V gene lookup returns CDR1 GTSNPN and CDR2 SVGIG (reference sequence). The CDR3 spans 14 residues. CDR3 coding DNA: TGTGCCTGGAGTCTCACGGACAGGGCGGGGGGCTACACCTTC. It is translated as CAWSLTDRAGGYTF.

This clone has a single count. The chain is built from TRBV5-1 and TRBJ1-2, with D possibly being TRBD1 (6 bases). The CDR3 consists of 15 residues. V gave up 0 bases and J gave up 7 bases, with 16 bases separating them. Germline values: CDR1 SGHRS, CDR2 YFSETQ. CDR3 in DNA: TGCGCCAGCAGCTTGGCCGACAGGCTACCCGGTGGCTACACCTTC. Its protein product is CASSLADRLPGGYTF.

This chain uses TRBV30 with TRBJ1-4; D is uncertain. Trimming shortened V by 5 bases and J by 7 bases, and 5 bases separated the two germline ends. The CDR3 consists of 10 residues. Germline lookup yields CDR1 GTSNPN and CDR2 SVGIG (reference sequence). CDR3 amino acids: CAWEAEKLFF. CDR3 nucleotides: TGTGCCTGGGAGGCTGAAAAACTGTTTTTT. The full variable domain, with the rest looked up from reference TRBV30 and TRBJ1-4, is SQTIHQWPATLVQPVGSPLSLECTVEGTSNPNLYWYRQAAGRGLQLLFYSVGIGQISSEVPQNLSASRPQDRQFILSSKKLLLSDSGFYLCAWEAEKLFFGSGTQLSVL.

This clone has more than one count but fewer than ten. The rearrangement uses TRBV6-6 and TRBJ1-5; maybe TRBD1 (6 bases). Per the germline V gene, CDR1 is MNHNY and CDR2 is SVGAGI (reference sequence). Trimming removed 6 bases at V and 6 bases at J, with 12 bases between. CDR3 size: 13 residues. In DNA form, the CDR3 reads TGTGCCAGCAGGTTGGAAGGGGGTCAGCCCCAGCATTTT. Translated: CASRLEGGQPQHF.

The chain uses TRBV6-5 and TRBJ2-5, with 7 bases lining up with TRBD2. This CDR3 is built from 15 residues. Germline V gene sequence: CDR1 MNHEY, CDR2 SVGAGI. J was trimmed by 3 bases and V by 2 bases; bases with no gene match: 6. CDR3 loop: CASSYTLRGEETQYF. The CDR3, as DNA: TGTGCCAGCAGTTACACCTTACGGGGGGAAGAGACCCAGTACTTC.

The CDR3 loop reads CASSLVGAGGGYTF. DNA of the CDR3: TGTGCCAGCAGCTTAGTTGGGGCAGGGGGTGGCTACACCTTC. This sequence joins TRBV7-9 and TRBJ1-2; 7 positions match TRBD1. The germline V gene encodes CDR1 SEHNR and CDR2 FQNEAQ (reference sequence). The CDR3 spans 14 residues. V lost 1 base and J lost 7; bases outside the gene matches: 6.

V gene TRBV7-9 combines with J gene TRBJ1-2; possible D gene TRBD1, 6 bases. Trimming took 5 bases from V and 7 from J, leaving 17 bases between them. The CDR3 consists of 14 residues. Germline V gene sequence: CDR1 SEHNR, CDR2 FQNEAQ (reference sequence). CDR3 in DNA: TGTGCCAGCAGCCCCCAGGGTGGGGGCGGTGGCTACACCTTC. The encoded protein is CASSPQGGGGGYTF.

V and J are TRBV29-1 and TRBJ1-2; 7 nucleotides line up with TRBD1. Germline-derived CDR1 and CDR2 are SQVTM and ANQGSEA. The ends lost 4 bases at V and 4 bases at J; junction bases unmatched: 9. This CDR3 region has 14 residues. The CDR3 nucleotides read TGCAGCGTTGCGGACGACAGGGCCTTCTATGGCTACACCTTC. As protein: CSVADDRAFYGYTF. The entire variable domain, with the rest obtained from reference TRBV29-1 and TRBJ1-2, is as follows: SAVISQKPSRDICQRGTSLTIQCQVDSQVTMMFWYRQQPGQSLTLIATANQGSEATYESGFVIDKFPISRPNLTFSTLTVSNMSPEDSSIYLCSVADDRAFYGYTFGSGTRLTVV.

CDR3 bases: TGTGCCAGCAGTGATGTTTCAGGGACTAATAACTATGGCTACACCTTC. Translation: CASSDVSGTNNYGYTF. The chain combines TRBV25-1 with TRBJ1-2; D perhaps matches TRBD1 (5 bases). CDR1 is MGHDK, CDR2 SYGVNS, per germline. V was cut by 3 bases and J by 1 base, with 15 bases left in between. This CDR3 has 16 amino acids.

The chain couples TRBV30 to TRBJ1-1; maybe TRBD1 (6 bases). Germline lookup yields CDR1 GTSNPN and CDR2 SVGIG (reference sequence). This CDR3 contains 15 residues. Trimming removed 1 base from V and 4 bases from J, with 16 bases in between. In DNA, the CDR3 is TGTGCCTGGAGTGCCCCGGGGGGCTGGGTCACTGAAGCTTTCTTT. Translation gives CAWSAPGGWVTEAFF.

This clone was seen once. The rearrangement links TRBV5-1 to TRBJ2-5, with 11 bases fitting TRBD1. The assigned J gene may be wrong: the sequence end matches TRBJ2-7 better. Germline V gene data show CDR1 as SGHRS and CDR2 as YFSETQ. The CDR3 spans 15 residues. CDR3 region: CASSESGTGGYEQYF. CDR3 nucleotide sequence: TGCGCCAGCAGCGAGTCCGGGACAGGGGGCTACGAGCAGTACTTC.

The chain joins TRBV7-6 to TRBJ2-7, with TRBD2 matching over 10 bases. The length of the CDR3 is 18 residues. In germline, CDR1 is SGHVS, CDR2 FNYEAQ. With V trimmed by 5 bases and J by 3 bases, 16 bases remained unmatched. The CDR3 sequence: CASSPTYVTSGANYEQYF. In DNA, the CDR3 is TGTGCCAGCAGCCCAACCTACGTTACTAGCGGGGCCAACTACGAGCAGTACTTC.

The CDR3 nucleotides read TGTGCCAGCAGCTTCCCCGGGGGGCAAGAGACCCAGTACTTC. This encodes CASSFPGGQETQYF. The rearrangement joins TRBV7-2 to TRBJ2-5; 7 bases agree with TRBD2. This CDR3 comprises 14 residues. V was pared by 3 bases and J by 2 bases, with 3 bases of the junction left unmatched. Looked up from germline, CDR1 is SGHTA and CDR2 is FQGNSA.